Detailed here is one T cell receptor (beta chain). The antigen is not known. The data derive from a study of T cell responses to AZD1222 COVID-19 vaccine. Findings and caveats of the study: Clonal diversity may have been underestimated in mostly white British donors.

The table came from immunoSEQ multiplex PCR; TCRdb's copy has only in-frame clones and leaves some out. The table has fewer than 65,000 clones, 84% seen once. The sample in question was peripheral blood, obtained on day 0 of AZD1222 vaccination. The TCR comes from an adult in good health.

The CDR3 DNA reads TGTGCCAGCAGTGAAGCGCTCGGGGGGCAGGGCTACACCTTC. This gives the protein CASSEALGGQGYTF. The rearrangement links TRBV2 to TRBJ1-2, with TRBD1 as a possible D gene (6 bases). CDR1 and CDR2 (germline): SNHLY, FYNNEI. V was shortened by 0 bases and J by 8 bases, with 13 bases between the two germline ends. This CDR3 comprises 14 residues.